One and the same sample provided the 26 T cell receptor beta chains below, sequenced in a study of blood T cells in healthy people across ages. A J-beta primer mix and a sample-barcoded 5' primer were used in a second PCR of about 7 to 12 cycles. TCRdb re-called the 5' RACE reads through MiXCR, storing one row per CDR3 protein. There are 1.5 million to 2 million distinct CDR3 sequences in the sample; 28% occur only once, and roughly 8% lies in the top ten. The sample comprised blood. All receptors come from a woman between 25 and 40 years old in good health.

This clonotype was found a few times. V is TRBV27 and J is TRBJ1-2; D is perhaps TRBD1 (5 bases). CDR1 MNHEY and CDR2 SMNVEV come from the germline V gene (reference sequence). Trimming took off 2 bases at V and 4 bases at J, with 14 bases between the two ends. The CDR3 runs to 15 residues. In DNA, the CDR3 is TGTGCCAGCAGTTTACGATCAGGGTTACTCTATGGCTACACCTTC. Translating gives CASSLRSGLLYGYTF.

Concerning this clonotype itself: Since a much larger clone is just one base distant, this may be a read error. The rearrangement joins TRBV7-2 to TRBJ2-7, with D possibly being TRBD1 or TRBD2 (5 bases each). Germline V CDR1 and CDR2: SGHTA, FQGNSA. This CDR3 is built from 15 residues. Trimming took off 1 base at V and 3 bases at J, with 13 bases between the two ends. In DNA, the CDR3 is TGTACCAGCAGCTTAGAATCGGGACGGAGCTACGAGCAGTACTTC. Encoded protein: CTSSLESGRSYEQYF. The entire variable domain, with the rest obtained from reference TRBV7-2 and TRBJ2-7, is as follows: GAGVSQSPSNKVTEKGKDVELRCDPISGHTALYWYRQSLGQGLEFLIYFQGNSAPDKSGLPSDRFSAERTGGSVSTLTIQRTQQEDSAVYLCTSSLESGRSYEQYFGPGTRLTVT.

This clonotype was picked up many times. The chain carries TRBV11-2 and TRBJ2-1, with a possible D match to TRBD1 (6 bases). Trimming stripped 3 bases from V and 6 bases from J, with 15 bases between. Germline assignment: CDR1 SGHAT and CDR2 FQNNGV. This CDR3 region has 15 residues. The CDR3 sequence is CASSFNRAIGNEQFF. CDR3 nucleotide sequence: TGTGCCAGCAGCTTCAACAGGGCGATAGGCAATGAGCAGTTCTTC.

This clonotype has just a few counts. The gene calls are TRBV28 and TRBJ2-3; the match to TRBD2 covers 7 bases. Germline lookup yields CDR1 MDHEN and CDR2 SYDVKM. The junction had 13 bases not matched to a gene; V was cut back by 10 bases and J by 0 bases. The CDR3 covers 16 residues. Here the CDR3 reads CATRRGRASSTDTQYF. The DNA of the CDR3 is TGTGCCACCCGACGCGGGAGAGCGTCTAGCACAGATACGCAGTATTTT.

The J gene is TRBJ2-5, the V gene TRBV5-1; TRBD2 agrees at 7 bases. After removal of 0 bases from V and 3 bases from J, the junction contained 17 bases not matched to a gene. CDR1 is SGHRS and CDR2 is YFSETQ in the germline V gene. The CDR3 extends over 19 amino acids. Here the CDR3 reads CASSLAGLAGTSKEETQYF. The CDR3 DNA is TGCGCCAGCAGCTTGGCCGGATTAGCGGGCACCTCGAAGGAAGAGACCCAGTACTTC.

This clonotype occurred once. The germline gene is not matched at one end of the junction; a read error may be the cause. The chain uses TRBV27 and TRBJ2-7; 7 bases match TRBD2. Germline lookup yields CDR1 MNHEY and CDR2 SMNVEV (reference sequence). The CDR3 has 13 residues. CDR3 coding DNA: TGTACCAGCAGACAACGGGGGGCCTACGAGCAGTACTTC. Its protein is CTSRQRGAYEQYF.

A few counts support this clonotype. The rearrangement links TRBV7-2 to TRBJ2-7; weak D call: TRBD2 (6 bases). V was clipped by 5 bases and J by 0 bases, with 20 bases between them. The CDR3 spans 17 residues. Looked up from germline, CDR1 is SGHTA and CDR2 is FQGNSA. CDR3 residues: CASSTQVVRGVSYEQYF. Written as DNA, the CDR3 is TGTGCCAGCAGCACCCAAGTGGTCCGCGGGGTCTCCTACGAGCAGTACTTC.

The chain has TRBV11-2 and TRBJ1-5; D gene ambiguous. This CDR3 is 15 amino acids long. Looked up from germline, CDR1 is SGHAT and CDR2 is FQNNGV. Between the trimmed V and J ends, which lost 1 base and 3 bases, there was a span of 10 bases. The CDR3 DNA reads TGTGCCAGCAGCTTAGCGCACGGAGTCAATCAGCCCCAGCATTTT. It translates to CASSLAHGVNQPQHF.

This chain joins TRBV7-2 and TRBJ2-1; 7 nucleotides align to TRBD2. The V segment lost 3 bases and the J segment 0 bases; nucleotides outside the gene matches: 11. Germline CDR1 SGHTA, CDR2 FQGNSA. The CDR3 runs 18 residues. CDR3 in amino acids: CASSFPLASSSSYNEQFF. The CDR3 bases are TGTGCCAGCAGCTTCCCACTAGCGTCCTCCAGCTCCTACAATGAGCAGTTCTTC.

In its sample, this clonotype was seen many times. CDR3 sequence reads: CSVGLAGGPGTDTQYF. The CDR3 bases are TGCAGCGTGGGACTAGCGGGAGGGCCCGGCACAGATACGCAGTATTTT. The rearrangement uses TRBV29-1 and TRBJ2-3; 16 bases align to TRBD2. J was trimmed by 1 base and V by 6 bases; bases with no gene match: 4. The CDR3 has 16 amino acids. The germline gives CDR1 SQVTM, CDR2 ANQGSEA.

This clonotype was seen at least ten times. This rearrangement joins TRBV2 to TRBJ1-2; 8 nucleotides agree with TRBD1. This CDR3 has 14 residues. Germline CDR1 SNHLY, CDR2 FYNNEI. V lost 10 bases, J lost 2 bases, and 9 bases stayed unmatched. The CDR3 spells CAITTGEVNYGYTF. The CDR3 coding sequence is TGTGCCATCACGACAGGGGAGGTGAACTATGGCTACACCTTC.

This chain connects TRBV20-1 to TRBJ2-5; 9 bases agree with TRBD1. The germline CDR1 and CDR2 sequences are DFQATT and SNEGSKA (reference sequence). V lost 8 bases to trimming and J lost 6 bases; unmatched junction nucleotides: 13. CDR3 length equals 14 residues. This chain's CDR3 is CSTGTGFEGQTQYF. The DNA of the CDR3 is TGCAGTACTGGGACAGGGTTTGAGGGACAGACCCAGTACTTC.

This clonotype showed up many times. This chain joins TRBV12-3 or TRBV12-4 and TRBJ2-6, with D perhaps matching TRBD1 (5 bases). Trimming removed 8 bases from V and 1 base from J, with 9 bases in between. CDR3 length: 14 amino acids. CDR3 DNA sequence: TGTGCCAGCGGCCAGGGTTCTGGGGCCAACGTCCTGACTTTC. Translating it yields CASGQGSGANVLTF.

Details on this clonotype: This may come from a read error, since a much larger clone is one base off. V usage is TRBV7-4 and J usage is TRBJ2-5; 7 nucleotides align to TRBD1. This CDR3 comprises 13 residues. Germline assignment: CDR1 SGHVT and CDR2 SQSDAQ. The CDR3 DNA reads TGTGCCAGGGTTCCGGGACAGCAAGAGACCCAGTGCTTC. This gives the protein CARVPGQQETQCF.

Only a few counts were recorded for this clonotype. V is TRBV12-3 or TRBV12-4 and J is TRBJ2-3, with 8 positions matching TRBD2. V lost 8 bases, J lost 3 bases, and 7 bases stayed unmatched. The CDR3 covers 14 residues. The CDR3 sequence is CASAAGVRTDTQYF. The CDR3 DNA follows: TGTGCCAGCGCAGCGGGGGTCAGAACAGATACGCAGTATTTT.

This chain connects TRBV9 to TRBJ2-1, with no clear D. Trimming stripped 2 bases from V and 1 base from J, with 10 bases between. The germline gives CDR1 SGDLS, CDR2 YYNGEE. The CDR3 covers 15 residues. The CDR3 loop reads CASSVSTQSYNEQFF. The CDR3 nucleotides read TGTGCCAGCAGCGTTTCTACTCAATCCTACAATGAGCAGTTCTTC.

Points on this clonotype: A much larger clone is a single base away; this may be a read error. This sequence joins TRBV12-3 or TRBV12-4 and TRBJ2-5, with D uncertain. This CDR3 is 14 amino acids long. V was pared by 0 bases and J by 11 bases, with 16 bases between. The CDR3: CASSLAPRVDEQYF. As DNA, the CDR3 is TGTGCCAGCAGTTTAGCGCCAAGGGTCGATGAGCAGTACTTC.

This clonotype was counted ten times or more. The V gene is TRBV29-1, the J gene TRBJ2-7, with TRBD1 matching over 8 bases. Germline-derived CDR1 and CDR2 are SQVTM and ANQGSEA. This CDR3 spans 15 amino acids. V trimming: 0 bases; J trimming: 0 bases; junction bases outside the gene matches: 4. The CDR3 protein is CSVEDRQGRSYEQYF. DNA for the CDR3: TGCAGCGTTGAAGATCGACAGGGGCGCTCCTACGAGCAGTACTTC.

This clonotype was observed a few times. This sequence joins TRBV6-2 or TRBV6-3 and TRBJ2-5; TRBD1 matches at 8 bases. Germline lookup yields CDR1 MNHEY and CDR2 SVGEGT. The CDR3 extends over 13 amino acids. V shed 7 bases, J shed 5 bases, and the junction held 6 bases outside the gene matches. CDR3 in DNA: TGTGCCAGCACGGGACAGGTGCGGGAGACCCAGTACTTC. Translation: CASTGQVRETQYF.

The rearrangement joins TRBV7-9 to TRBJ1-1; D may be TRBD1 (5 bases). The CDR3 extends over 13 amino acids. The germline V gene has CDR1 SEHNR and CDR2 FQNEAQ (reference sequence). The germline V and J ends were trimmed by 4 bases and 8 bases, with 14 bases remaining between them. The CDR3 DNA is TGTGCCAGCAGCTACTTATCGGGGGGAGAAGCTTTCTTT. It specifies CASSYLSGGEAFF.

This rearrangement joins TRBV30 to TRBJ2-3; D possibly matches TRBD1 or TRBD2 (5 bases each). The germline V and J ends were trimmed by 7 bases and 4 bases, with 12 bases remaining between them. Germline lookup yields CDR1 GTSNPN and CDR2 SVGIG (reference sequence). The CDR3 spans 12 residues. The CDR3, as DNA: TGTGCCTTTAATAGGGGAGCAGATACGCAGTATTTT. Translation: CAFNRGADTQYF.

The chain joins TRBV5-1 to TRBJ2-7; 10 bases are shared with TRBD1. This CDR3 comprises 15 residues. The V and J ends lost 0 bases and 6 bases, in that order; junction bases with no gene match: 6. The germline V gene encodes CDR1 SGHRS and CDR2 YFSETQ. This CDR3 is CASSLEDRGYGEQYF. The CDR3 region has the DNA TGCGCCAGCAGCTTGGAGGACAGGGGGTATGGCGAGCAGTACTTC. Supplemented by reference TRBV5-1 and TRBJ2-7, the full variable domain reads KAGVTQTPRYLIKTRGQQVTLSCSPISGHRSVSWYQQTPGQGLQFLFEYFSETQRNKGNFPGRFSGRQFSNSRSEMNVSTLELGDSALYLCASSLEDRGYGEQYFGPGTRLTVT.

A note on this clonotype: One end of the junction fails to match germline, which may point to a read error. The chain uses TRBV20-1 and TRBJ2-4, with TRBD2 matching over 12 bases. TRBJ2-7 matches the DNA end more closely, so the J call is doubtful. CDR1 and CDR2 from the germline V gene are DFQATT and SNEGSKA (reference sequence). The CDR3 sequence is 17 residues long. CDR3 nucleotides: TGTAGTGTCCATGAGCAGGGTTCGGGACTAGCGGGTTACGAGCAGTACTTC. Encoded protein: CSVHEQGSGLAGYEQYF.

Of note for this clonotype: An end of the junction differs from the germline gene, which may be a read error. V and J are TRBV7-3 and TRBJ2-1; D unclear. The germline V gene encodes CDR1 SGHTA and CDR2 FQGTGA. The CDR3 consists of 15 residues. The DNA for the CDR3 is TGTGCCGGCAGCTTAGGACCTAGCTCCTACAATGAGCAGTTCTTC. Translation gives CAGSLGPSSYNEQFF.

This chain connects TRBV9 to TRBJ1-2; D may be TRBD1 (6 bases). This CDR3 region has 13 residues. V dropped 3 bases and J dropped 3 bases, with 9 bases sitting between them. Germline V gene data show CDR1 as SGDLS and CDR2 as YYNGEE. CDR3 coding DNA: TGTGCCAGCAGCGGACAGGACCACTATGGCTACACCTTC. Translation gives CASSGQDHYGYTF.

The chain uses TRBV20-1 and TRBJ1-3; D is unclear. Between the trimmed V and J ends, which lost 1 base and 0 bases, there was a span of 10 bases. The V gene's germline CDR1 is DFQATT and CDR2 SNEGSKA (reference sequence). The CDR3 length is 15 residues. The CDR3 protein is CSARAEVLSGNTIYF. The DNA for the CDR3 is TGCAGTGCTAGAGCGGAGGTTCTCTCTGGAAACACCATATATTTT.